The 5 T cell receptor beta chains given below trace back to one sample, sequenced in a study of blood T cell repertoires in COVID-19. TCRdb's table, derived via immunoSEQ multiplex PCR, lists solely in-frame clones and lacks some. The sample holds around 290,000 clones; approximately 90% are singletons and the top ten take 2% to 2.5%. The sequenced sample consisted of PBMCs or T cells enriched from blood (not recorded which). These receptors all come from a woman aged 55-69 years in a cohort exposed to, infected with or recovered from COVID-19 (not recorded which).

The gene calls are TRBV5-4 and TRBJ2-7; a possible D gene is TRBD1 (6 bases). From germline, CDR1 is SGHNT and CDR2 YYREEE (reference sequence). Trimming took 2 bases from V and 5 from J, leaving 14 bases between them. The CDR3 length is 14 residues. This chain's CDR3 is CASSFQGSRDEQYF. The CDR3 bases are TGTGCCAGCAGCTTTCAGGGGAGTCGGGACGAGCAGTACTTC.

The CDR3 spells CASSGPRGGVQGNQPQHF. The DNA of the CDR3 is TGTGCCAGTAGTGGCCCGCGTGGGGGGGTACAAGGCAATCAGCCCCAGCATTTT. The V gene is TRBV19, the J gene TRBJ1-5, with a tentative D call TRBD1 (5 bases). The V end was cut by 5 bases, the J end by 2 bases, with 22 bases between. Per the germline V gene, CDR1 is LNHDA and CDR2 is SQIVND (reference sequence). The CDR3 is 18 amino acids.

This chain uses TRBV6-2 or TRBV6-3 with TRBJ2-3; the match to TRBD2 covers 13 bases. The CDR3 spans 17 residues. CDR1 is MNHEY and CDR2 is SVGEGT in the germline V gene. V was pared by 1 base and J by 2 bases, with 3 bases of the junction left unmatched. The CDR3 nucleotides are TGTGCCAGCAGTTACTTGGGACTAGCGGGACTCACAGATACGCAGTATTTT. This gives the protein CASSYLGLAGLTDTQYF.

The chain combines TRBV4-3 with TRBJ2-7; TRBD2 matches 9 bases. Germline values: CDR1 LGHNA, CDR2 YSLEER. V lost 0 bases to trimming and J lost 4 bases; unmatched junction nucleotides: 10. The CDR3 length is 17 residues. The CDR3 DNA is TGCGCCAGCAGCCAAGAGGGGCTCGCAGCGGGGGGTTACGAGCAGTACTTC. It codes for CASSQEGLAAGGYEQYF.

The chain carries TRBV6-2 or TRBV6-3 and TRBJ2-1; 7 bases match TRBD1. The V gene's germline CDR1 is MNHEY and CDR2 SVGEGT. The CDR3 is 20 amino acids. Germline trimming cut 1 base from V and 3 bases from J; bases unmatched to any gene: 18. DNA for the CDR3: TGTGCCAGCAGTTACTTGTTGACAGGGCTACCGCGGCGGGTCTACAATGAGCAGTTCTTC. It specifies CASSYLLTGLPRRVYNEQFF.